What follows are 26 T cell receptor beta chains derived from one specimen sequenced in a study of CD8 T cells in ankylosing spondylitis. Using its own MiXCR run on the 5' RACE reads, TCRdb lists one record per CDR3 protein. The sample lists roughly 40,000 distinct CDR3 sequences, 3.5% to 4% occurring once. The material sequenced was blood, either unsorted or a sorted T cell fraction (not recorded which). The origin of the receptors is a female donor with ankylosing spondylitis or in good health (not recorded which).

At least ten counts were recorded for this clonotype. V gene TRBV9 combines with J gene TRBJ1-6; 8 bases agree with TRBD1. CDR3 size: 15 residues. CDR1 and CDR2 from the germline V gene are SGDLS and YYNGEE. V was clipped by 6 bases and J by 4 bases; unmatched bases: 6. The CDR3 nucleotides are TGTGCCAGCAACGGACAGGGCTTGTATAATTCACCCCTCCACTTT. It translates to CASNGQGLYNSPLHF.

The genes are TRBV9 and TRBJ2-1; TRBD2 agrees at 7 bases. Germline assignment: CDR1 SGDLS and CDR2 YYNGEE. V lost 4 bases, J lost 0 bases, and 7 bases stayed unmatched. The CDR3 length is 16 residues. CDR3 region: CASSPTSDGSYNEQFF. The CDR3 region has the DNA TGTGCCAGCAGCCCAACTAGCGATGGCTCCTACAATGAGCAGTTCTTC.

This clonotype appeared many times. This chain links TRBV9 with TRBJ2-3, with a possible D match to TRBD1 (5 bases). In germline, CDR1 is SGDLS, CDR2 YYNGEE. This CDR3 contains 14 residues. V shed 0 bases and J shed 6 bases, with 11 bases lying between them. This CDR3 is CASSVGTPSDTQYF. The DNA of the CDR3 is TGTGCCAGCAGCGTAGGGACACCTTCGGATACGCAGTATTTT. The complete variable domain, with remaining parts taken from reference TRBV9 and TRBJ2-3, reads DSGVTQTPKHLITATGQRVTLRCSPRSGDLSVYWYQQSLDQGLQFLIQYYNGEERAKGNILERFSAQQFPDLHSELNLSSLELGDSALYFCASSVGTPSDTQYFGPGTRLTVL.

The CDR3 spells CTFTFGEWTPDSNQPQHF. CDR3 coding DNA: TGTACCTTCACCTTTGGAGAATGGACACCTGATAGCAATCAGCCCCAGCATTTT. The chain employs TRBV12-3 or TRBV12-4 and TRBJ1-5; tentative D call: TRBD1 (5 bases). This CDR3 region has 18 residues.

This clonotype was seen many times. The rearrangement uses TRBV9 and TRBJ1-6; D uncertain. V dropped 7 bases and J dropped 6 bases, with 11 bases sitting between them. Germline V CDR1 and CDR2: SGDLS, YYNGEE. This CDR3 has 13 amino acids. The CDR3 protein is CASRDDPNSPLHF. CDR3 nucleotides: TGTGCCAGCCGCGATGATCCTAATTCACCCCTCCACTTT.

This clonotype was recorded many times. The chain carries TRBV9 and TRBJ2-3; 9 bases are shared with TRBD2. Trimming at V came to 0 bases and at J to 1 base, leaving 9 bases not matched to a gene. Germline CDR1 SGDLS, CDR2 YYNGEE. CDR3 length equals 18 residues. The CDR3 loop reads CASSVVDSGGSGTDTQYF. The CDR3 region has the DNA TGTGCCAGCAGCGTAGTAGACAGCGGGGGGTCGGGCACAGATACGCAGTATTTT. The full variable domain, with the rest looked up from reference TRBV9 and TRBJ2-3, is DSGVTQTPKHLITATGQRVTLRCSPRSGDLSVYWYQQSLDQGLQFLIQYYNGEERAKGNILERFSAQQFPDLHSELNLSSLELGDSALYFCASSVVDSGGSGTDTQYFGPGTRLTVL.

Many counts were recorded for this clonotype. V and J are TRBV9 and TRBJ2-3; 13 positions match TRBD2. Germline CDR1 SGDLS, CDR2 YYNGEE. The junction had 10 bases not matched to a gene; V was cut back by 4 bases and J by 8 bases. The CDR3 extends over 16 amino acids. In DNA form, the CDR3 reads TGTGCCAGCAGCCAGGGACTAGCGGGGCCAGTGGGTACGCAGTATTTT. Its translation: CASSQGLAGPVGTQYF.

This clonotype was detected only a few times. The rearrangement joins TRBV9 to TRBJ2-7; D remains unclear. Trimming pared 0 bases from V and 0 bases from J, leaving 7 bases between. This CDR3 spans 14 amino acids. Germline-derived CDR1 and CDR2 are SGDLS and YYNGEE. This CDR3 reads CASSVGAYSYEQYF. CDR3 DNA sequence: TGTGCCAGCAGCGTAGGAGCTTACTCCTACGAGCAGTACTTC.

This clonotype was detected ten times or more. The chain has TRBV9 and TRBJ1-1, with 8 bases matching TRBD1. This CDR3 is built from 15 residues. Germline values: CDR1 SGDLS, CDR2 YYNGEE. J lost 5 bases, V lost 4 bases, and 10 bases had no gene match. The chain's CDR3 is CASSPNPGDRTEAFF. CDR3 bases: TGTGCCAGCAGCCCAAATCCAGGGGACAGGACTGAAGCTTTCTTT. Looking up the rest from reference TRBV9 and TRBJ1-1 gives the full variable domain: DSGVTQTPKHLITATGQRVTLRCSPRSGDLSVYWYQQSLDQGLQFLIQYYNGEERAKGNILERFSAQQFPDLHSELNLSSLELGDSALYFCASSPNPGDRTEAFFGQGTRLTVV.

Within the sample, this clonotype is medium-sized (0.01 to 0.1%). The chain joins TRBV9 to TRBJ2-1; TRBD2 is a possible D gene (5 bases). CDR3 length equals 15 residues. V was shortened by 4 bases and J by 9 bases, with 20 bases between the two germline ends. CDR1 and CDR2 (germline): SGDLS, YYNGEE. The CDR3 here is CASSPRDYLRGEQFF. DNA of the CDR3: TGTGCCAGCAGCCCAAGAGACTACCTCCGAGGTGAGCAGTTCTTC.

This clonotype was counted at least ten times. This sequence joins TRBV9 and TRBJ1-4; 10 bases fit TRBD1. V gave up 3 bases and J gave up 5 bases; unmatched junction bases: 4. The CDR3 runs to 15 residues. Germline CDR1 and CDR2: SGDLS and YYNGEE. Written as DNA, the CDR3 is TGTGCCAGCAGCGCCAGGACAGGGGGGAATGAAAAACTGTTTTTT. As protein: CASSARTGGNEKLFF.

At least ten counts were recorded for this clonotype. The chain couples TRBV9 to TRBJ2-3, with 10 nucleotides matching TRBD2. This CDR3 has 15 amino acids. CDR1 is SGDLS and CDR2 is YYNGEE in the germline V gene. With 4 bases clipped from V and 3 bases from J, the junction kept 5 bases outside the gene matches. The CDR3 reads CASSPPSGGTDTQYF. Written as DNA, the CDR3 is TGTGCCAGCAGCCCCCCTAGCGGGGGAACAGATACGCAGTATTTT.

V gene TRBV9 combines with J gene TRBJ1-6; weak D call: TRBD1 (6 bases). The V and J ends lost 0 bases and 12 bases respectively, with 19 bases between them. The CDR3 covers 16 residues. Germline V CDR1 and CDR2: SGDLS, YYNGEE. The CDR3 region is CASSVEGGSVGEPLHF. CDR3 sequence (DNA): TGTGCCAGCAGCGTAGAGGGGGGGTCAGTGGGGGAACCCCTCCACTTT.

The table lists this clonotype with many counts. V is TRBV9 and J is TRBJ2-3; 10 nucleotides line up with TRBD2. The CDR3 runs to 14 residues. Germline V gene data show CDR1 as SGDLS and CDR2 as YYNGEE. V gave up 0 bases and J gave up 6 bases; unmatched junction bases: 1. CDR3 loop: CASSVGGLADTQYF. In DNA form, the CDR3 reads TGTGCCAGCAGCGTAGGGGGACTAGCGGATACGCAGTATTTT.

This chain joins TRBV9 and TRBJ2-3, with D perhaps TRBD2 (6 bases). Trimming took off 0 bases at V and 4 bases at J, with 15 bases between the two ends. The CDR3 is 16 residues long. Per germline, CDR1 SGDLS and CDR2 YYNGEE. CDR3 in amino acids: CASSVDLRGLSDTQYF. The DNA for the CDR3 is TGTGCCAGCAGCGTAGACTTGCGGGGATTGTCAGATACGCAGTATTTT.

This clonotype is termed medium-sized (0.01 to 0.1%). CDR3 nucleotide sequence: TGTGCCAGCAGCGTAGGGGGGAGCTCCTACGAGCAGTACTTC. Residues: CASSVGGSSYEQYF. The genes are TRBV9 and TRBJ2-7, with D possibly being TRBD1 or TRBD2 (5 bases each). Trimming pared 0 bases from V and 0 bases from J, leaving 7 bases between. Germline CDR1 reads SGDLS; CDR2 reads YYNGEE. The CDR3 consists of 14 residues.

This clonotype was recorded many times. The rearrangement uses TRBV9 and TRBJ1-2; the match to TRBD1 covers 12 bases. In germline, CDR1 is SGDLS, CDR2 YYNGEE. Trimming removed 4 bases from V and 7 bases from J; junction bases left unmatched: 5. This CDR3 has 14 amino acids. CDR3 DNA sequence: TGTGCCAGCAGCAAGGGACAGGGGGCGGGTGGCTACACCTTC. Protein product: CASSKGQGAGGYTF.

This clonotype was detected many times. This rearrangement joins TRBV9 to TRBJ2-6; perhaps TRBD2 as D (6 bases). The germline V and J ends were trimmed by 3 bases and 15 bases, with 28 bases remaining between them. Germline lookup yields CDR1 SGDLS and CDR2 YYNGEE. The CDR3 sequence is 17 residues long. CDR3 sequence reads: CASSESTASSGAGGLTF. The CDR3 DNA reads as TGTGCCAGCAGCGAGTCGACAGCATCCTCTGGGGCCGGGGGCCTGACTTTC.

CDR3 nucleotides: TGTGCCAGCAGCGTAGCGGTAGGGTCCCACGAGCAGTACTTC. This translates into CASSVAVGSHEQYF. V is TRBV9 and J is TRBJ2-7; D uncertain. The CDR3 runs 14 residues. V dropped 0 bases and J dropped 5 bases, with 12 bases sitting between them. Germline loops: CDR1 SGDLS, CDR2 YYNGEE. The full variable domain, rest sourced from reference TRBV9 and TRBJ2-7, is DSGVTQTPKHLITATGQRVTLRCSPRSGDLSVYWYQQSLDQGLQFLIQYYNGEERAKGNILERFSAQQFPDLHSELNLSSLELGDSALYFCASSVAVGSHEQYFGPGTRLTVT.

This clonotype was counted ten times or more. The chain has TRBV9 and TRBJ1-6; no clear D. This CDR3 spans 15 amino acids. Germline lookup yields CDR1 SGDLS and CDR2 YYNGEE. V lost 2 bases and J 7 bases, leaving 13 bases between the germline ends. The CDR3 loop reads CASSVSFLENSPLHF. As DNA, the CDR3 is TGTGCCAGCAGCGTCTCTTTCCTCGAGAATTCACCCCTCCACTTT.

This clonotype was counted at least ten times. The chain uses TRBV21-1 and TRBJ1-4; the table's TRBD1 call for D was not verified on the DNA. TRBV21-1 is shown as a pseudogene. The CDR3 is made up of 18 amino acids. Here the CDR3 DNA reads TGTGCCAGCAGCAAAGTTACCACAGGGGAGGTCACTAATGAAAAACTGTTTTTT. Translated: CASSKVTTGEVTNEKLFF.

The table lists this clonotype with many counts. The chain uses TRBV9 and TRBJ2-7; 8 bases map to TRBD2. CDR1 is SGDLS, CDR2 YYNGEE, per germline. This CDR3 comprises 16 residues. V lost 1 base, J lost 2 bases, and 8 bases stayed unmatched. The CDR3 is CASSVYERGPPYEQYF. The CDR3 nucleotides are TGTGCCAGCAGCGTATACGAGCGGGGGCCACCCTACGAGCAGTACTTC.

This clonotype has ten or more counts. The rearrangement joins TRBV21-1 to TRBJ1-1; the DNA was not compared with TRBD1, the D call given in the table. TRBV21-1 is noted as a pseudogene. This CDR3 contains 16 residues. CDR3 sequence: CASSKGHGGLNTEAFF. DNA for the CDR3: TGTGCCAGCAGCAAAGGCCACGGGGGGTTGAACACTGAAGCTTTCTTT.

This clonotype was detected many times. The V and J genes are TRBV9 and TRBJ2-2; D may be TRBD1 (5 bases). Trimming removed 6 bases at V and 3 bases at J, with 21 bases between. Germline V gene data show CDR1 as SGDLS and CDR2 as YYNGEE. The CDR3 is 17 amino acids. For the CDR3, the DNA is TGTGCCAGCACCCTCGTCTCCCCAGGGCCGGACACCGGGGAGCTGTTTTTT. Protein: CASTLVSPGPDTGELFF.

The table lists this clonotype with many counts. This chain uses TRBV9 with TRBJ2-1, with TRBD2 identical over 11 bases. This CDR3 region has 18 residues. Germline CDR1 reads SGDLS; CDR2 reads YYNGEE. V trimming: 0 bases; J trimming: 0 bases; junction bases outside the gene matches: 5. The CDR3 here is CASSVASGGPFSYNEQFF. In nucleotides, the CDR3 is TGTGCCAGCAGCGTAGCTAGCGGGGGGCCGTTCTCCTACAATGAGCAGTTCTTC. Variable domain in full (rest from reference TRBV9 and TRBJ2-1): DSGVTQTPKHLITATGQRVTLRCSPRSGDLSVYWYQQSLDQGLQFLIQYYNGEERAKGNILERFSAQQFPDLHSELNLSSLELGDSALYFCASSVASGGPFSYNEQFFGPGTRLTVL.

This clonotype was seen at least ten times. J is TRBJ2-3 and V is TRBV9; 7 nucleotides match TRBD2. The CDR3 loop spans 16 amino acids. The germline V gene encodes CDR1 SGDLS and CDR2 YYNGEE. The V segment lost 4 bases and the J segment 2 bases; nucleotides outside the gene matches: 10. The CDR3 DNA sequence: TGTGCCAGCAGCCCCATCGGCGGGGGATACACAGATACGCAGTATTTT. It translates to CASSPIGGGYTDTQYF.